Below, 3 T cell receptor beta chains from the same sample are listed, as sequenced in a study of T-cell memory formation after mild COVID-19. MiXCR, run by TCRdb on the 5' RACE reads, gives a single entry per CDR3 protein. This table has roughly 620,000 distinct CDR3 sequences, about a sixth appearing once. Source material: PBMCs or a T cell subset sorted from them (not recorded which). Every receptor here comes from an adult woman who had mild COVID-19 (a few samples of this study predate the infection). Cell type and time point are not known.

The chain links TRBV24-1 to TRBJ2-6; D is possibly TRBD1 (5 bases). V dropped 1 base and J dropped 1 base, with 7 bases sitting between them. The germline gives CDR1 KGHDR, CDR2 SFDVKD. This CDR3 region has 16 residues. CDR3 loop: CATSDFRESGANVLTF. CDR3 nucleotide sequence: TGTGCCACCAGTGATTTCAGGGAATCTGGGGCCAACGTCCTGACTTTC.

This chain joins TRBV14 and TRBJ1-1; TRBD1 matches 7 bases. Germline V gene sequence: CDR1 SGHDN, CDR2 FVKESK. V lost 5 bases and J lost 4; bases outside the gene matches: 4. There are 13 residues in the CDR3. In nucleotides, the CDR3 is TGTGCCAGCAGCTGGGGACAGACCACTGAAGCTTTCTTT. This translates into CASSWGQTTEAFF. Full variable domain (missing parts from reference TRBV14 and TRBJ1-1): EAGVTQFPSHSVIEKGQTVTLRCDPISGHDNLYWYRRVMGKEIKFLLHFVKESKQDESGMPNNRFLAERTGGTYSTLKVQPAELEDSGVYFCASSWGQTTEAFFGQGTRLTVV.

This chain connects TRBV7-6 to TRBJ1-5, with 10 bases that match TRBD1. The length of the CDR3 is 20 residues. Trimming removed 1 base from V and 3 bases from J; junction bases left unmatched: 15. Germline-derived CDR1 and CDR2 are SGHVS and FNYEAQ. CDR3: CASSLGWYPGQGTLNQPQHF. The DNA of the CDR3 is TGTGCCAGCAGCTTAGGGTGGTACCCGGGACAGGGGACTCTCAATCAGCCCCAGCATTTT. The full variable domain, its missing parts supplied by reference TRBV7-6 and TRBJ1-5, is GAGVSQSPRYKVTKRGQDVALRCDPISGHVSLYWYRQALGQGPEFLTYFNYEAQQDKSGLPNDRFSAERPEGSISTLTIQRTEQRDSAMYRCASSLGWYPGQGTLNQPQHFGDGTRLSIL.